This record concerns one TCR beta chain sequence. In the authors' methods: Quantification of nucleated cells was approximated via reference gene primer amplification. Measured with immunoSEQ multiplex PCR; TCRdb has only the in-frame clones, and not every one. That table supplies the V and J calls and clone size; D and trimming were determined from the DNA. Of about 240,000 clones detected, approximately 80% appear once; the ten largest clones hold 3.4%. This sample stems from a study of blood T cell repertoires in COVID-19. Study at large: Donors in the United States, Italy and Spain gave samples during acute or convalescent COVID-19.

Germline CDR1 is SGHRS and CDR2 is YFSETQ. Between the trimmed V and J ends, which lost 2 bases and 2 bases, there was a span of 7 bases. The CDR3 loop spans 14 amino acids. This chain uses TRBV5-1 with TRBJ2-2; possibly TRBD2 for D (5 bases). Sample: peripheral blood. The receptor was derived from a young woman with acute or convalescent COVID-19. The chain's CDR3 is CASSFAGNTGELFF. DNA of the CDR3: TGCGCCAGCAGCTTTGCGGGTAACACCGGGGAGCTGTTTTTT.